Below, 18 T cell receptor beta chains from the same sample are listed, as sequenced in a study of OX40 agonist ivuxolimab in advanced cancers. The protocol was immunoSEQ multiplex PCR, while the TCRdb copy is restricted to in-frame clones and leaves out a portion. The sample holds roughly 13,000 clones, roughly 76% seen once. The input for sequencing was CD4+ or CD8+ T cells sorted from blood, taken in a trial of the OX40 agonist ivuxolimab. The receptors come from an adult with an advanced solid tumor such as melanoma, head and neck, liver or kidney cancer.

This chain connects TRBV7-2 to TRBJ2-3; D gene ambiguous. Germline-derived CDR1 and CDR2 are SGHTA and FQGNSA. The CDR3 is 12 residues long. With 1 base removed from V and 6 bases from J, the gap between germline ends came to 5 bases. The CDR3 here is CASSLEIDTQYF. The DNA for the CDR3 is TGTGCCAGCAGCTTAGAGATTGATACGCAGTATTTT.

The chain links TRBV5-8 to TRBJ1-1; perhaps TRBD1 as D (6 bases). Trimming took off 1 base at V and 11 bases at J, with 15 bases between the two ends. The CDR3 is 13 residues long. Per the germline V gene, CDR1 is SGHTS and CDR2 is YDEGEE. CDR3 sequence (DNA): TGTGCCAGCAGCTTGCCGGGCACAGGGCCCGCTTTCTTT. Translated, it gives CASSLPGTGPAFF.

The rearrangement uses TRBV5-4 and TRBJ1-5, with D tentatively TRBD1 (6 bases). V was trimmed by 1 base and J by 3 bases, leaving 8 bases between them. CDR3 size: 14 residues. CDR1 and CDR2 from the germline V gene are SGHNT and YYREEE (reference sequence). This chain's CDR3 is CASSLTGSNQPQHF. As DNA, the CDR3 is TGTGCCAGCAGCTTGACAGGGTCCAATCAGCCCCAGCATTTT. The whole variable domain, filled in from reference TRBV5-4 and TRBJ1-5, reads ETGVTQSPTHLIKTRGQQVTLRCSSQSGHNTVSWYQQALGQGPQFIFQYYREEENGRGNFPPRFSGLQFPNYSSELNVNALELDDSALYLCASSLTGSNQPQHFGDGTRLSIL.

Points on this clone: The same CDR3 is also encoded by other DNA sequences in this sample. The chain is built from TRBV5-4 and TRBJ2-5; D uncertain. The CDR3 loop spans 12 amino acids. CDR1 is SGHNT, CDR2 YYREEE, per germline (reference sequence). Trimming removed 0 bases from V and 5 bases from J, with 5 bases in between. Written as DNA, the CDR3 is TGTGCCAGCAGCTTGGGGTCGGAGACCCAGTACTTC. Residues: CASSLGSETQYF.

This clone was counted a few times. The CDR3 reads CASSEGLVYGYTF. CDR3 in DNA: TGTGCCAGCAGTGAAGGACTGGTCTATGGCTACACCTTC. The chain has TRBV2 and TRBJ1-2; D gene ambiguous. CDR3 length: 13 residues. Deletions cut 1 base from V and 4 bases from J, with 7 bases between. From germline, CDR1 is SNHLY and CDR2 FYNNEI.

The chain recombines TRBV19 with TRBJ1-2; D perhaps matches TRBD1 (5 bases). V was cut by 8 bases and J by 2 bases, with 12 bases left in between. Germline lookup yields CDR1 LNHDA and CDR2 SQIVND (reference sequence). The length of the CDR3 is 13 residues. The CDR3, as DNA: TGTGCCAGTTTGCGGTCAGGGAACTATGGCTACACCTTC. Translating it yields CASLRSGNYGYTF.

The rearrangement joins TRBV4-3 to TRBJ1-1; TRBD1 might be the D (5 bases). With 4 bases removed from V and 7 bases from J, the gap between germline ends came to 7 bases. CDR3 length: 11 amino acids. Germline CDR1 LGHNA, CDR2 YSLEER. The CDR3 is CASSRGDEAFF. The CDR3 DNA is TGCGCCAGCAGCCGGGGCGATGAAGCTTTCTTT.

The gene calls are TRBV25-1 and TRBJ2-7; no firm D call. The CDR3 has 11 amino acids. The germline gives CDR1 MGHDK, CDR2 SYGVNS. V dropped 2 bases and J dropped 6 bases, with 5 bases sitting between them. The CDR3 loop is CASSEGGEQYF. As DNA, the CDR3 is TGTGCCAGCAGTGAAGGCGGCGAGCAGTACTTC.

CDR3 in amino acids: CASSPGQGNQPQHF. The DNA for the CDR3 is TGTGCCAGCTCACCCGGACAGGGGAATCAGCCCCAGCATTTT. The chain carries TRBV18 and TRBJ1-5, with TRBD1 matching 9 bases. In germline, CDR1 is KGHSH, CDR2 LQKENI. The CDR3 has 14 amino acids. V lost 3 bases, J lost 4 bases, and 1 base stayed unmatched.

The chain uses TRBV25-1 and TRBJ2-1; 8 bases match TRBD2. Germline V gives CDR1 MGHDK, CDR2 SYGVNS. The CDR3 is 14 amino acids. J lost 7 bases, V lost 3 bases, and 5 bases had no gene match. The CDR3 bases are TGTGCCAGCAGTGAGAGCGGGGGCGGGAATGAGCAGTTCTTC. It is translated as CASSESGGGNEQFF.

This sequence joins TRBV27 and TRBJ1-1, with D unresolved. This CDR3 has 11 residues. V dropped 7 bases and J dropped 5 bases, with 8 bases sitting between them. The germline V gene encodes CDR1 MNHEY and CDR2 SMNVEV (reference sequence). As DNA, the CDR3 is TGTGCCAGCATAGGTGGTACTGAAGCTTTCTTT. Residues: CASIGGTEAFF.

The V and J genes are TRBV5-4 and TRBJ2-5; 7 nucleotides align to TRBD1. Germline CDR1 reads SGHNT; CDR2 reads YYREEE (reference sequence). Unmatched junction bases numbered 17, after V lost 4 bases and J lost 5 bases. The CDR3 covers 17 residues. As DNA, the CDR3 is TGTGCCAGCAGCCCGACAGGGTTGCCCCGTTCGGGGGAGACCCAGTACTTC. Its translation is CASSPTGLPRSGETQYF. The entire variable domain, with the rest obtained from reference TRBV5-4 and TRBJ2-5, is as follows: ETGVTQSPTHLIKTRGQQVTLRCSSQSGHNTVSWYQQALGQGPQFIFQYYREEENGRGNFPPRFSGLQFPNYSSELNVNALELDDSALYLCASSPTGLPRSGETQYFGPGTRLLVL.

The CDR3 DNA sequence: TGCGCCAGCAGCCACGGGACTACGAACACCGGGGAGCTGTTTTTT. It codes for CASSHGTTNTGELFF. The rearrangement uses TRBV4-3 and TRBJ2-2, with TRBD2 identical over 7 bases. Germline CDR1 and CDR2: LGHNA and YSLEER. This CDR3 comprises 15 residues. Germline trimming cut 3 bases from V and 0 bases from J; bases unmatched to any gene: 1.

The chain combines TRBV9 with TRBJ2-3, with a possible D match to TRBD2 (6 bases). The germline gives CDR1 SGDLS, CDR2 YYNGEE. Trimming left V 7 bases short and J 8 bases short, with 14 bases between. The CDR3 runs 12 residues. The CDR3 nucleotides read TGTGCCAGCCATTCGGGAGAGGGTACGCAGTATTTT. This gives the protein CASHSGEGTQYF.

This clone has more than one count but fewer than ten. J is TRBJ2-1 and V is TRBV11-2, with 11 positions matching TRBD1. CDR3 length: 18 amino acids. Looked up from germline, CDR1 is SGHAT and CDR2 is FQNNGV. With 0 bases clipped from V and 0 bases from J, the junction kept 4 bases outside the gene matches. CDR3 sequence (DNA): TGTGCCAGCAGCTTAGATCCCGGGACAGGGGGCTCCTACAATGAGCAGTTCTTC. Translation gives CASSLDPGTGGSYNEQFF.

This clone was found a few times. This chain uses TRBV27 with TRBJ2-7; 7 nucleotides match TRBD1. Germline V lookup: CDR1 MNHEY, CDR2 SMNVEV (reference sequence). The junction had 3 bases not matched to a gene; V was cut back by 3 bases and J by 4 bases. The CDR3 covers 13 residues. The CDR3 nucleotides read TGTGCCAGCAGTTTTTCGGACAGGTACGAGCAGTACTTC. It codes for CASSFSDRYEQYF.

CDR3 sequence (DNA): TGCAGCGTTGTTAGAGTTGAACAGAGCGTGACCCAGTACTTC. Translated, it gives CSVVRVEQSVTQYF. The chain recombines TRBV29-1 with TRBJ2-5, with no clear D. The CDR3 sequence is 14 residues long. Trimming took off 4 bases at V and 7 bases at J, with 19 bases between the two ends. From germline, CDR1 is SQVTM and CDR2 ANQGSEA.

This chain uses TRBV10-1 with TRBJ2-7; tentatively, D is TRBD1 (6 bases). Germline V lookup: CDR1 WNHNN, CDR2 SYGVQD (reference sequence). Trimming took off 11 bases at V and 3 bases at J, with 20 bases between the two ends. The CDR3 is made up of 14 amino acids. In nucleotides, the CDR3 is TGCGCCGTTCAAGACCTACAGGGAAACTACGAGCAGTACTTC. This gives the protein CAVQDLQGNYEQYF.